The 32 T cell receptor beta chains listed next were all sequenced from one sample in a study of identifying expanded T cells in peripheral blood (dated by TCRdb to the late 2010s). The library was made by the immunoSEQ multiplex PCR assay. TCRdb holds this immuneACCESS table with in-frame rearrangements only. Some clones are missing; in checked studies, unresolved V genes explain under half, and the rest has no known cause. Within this sample are 90,000 to 100,000 clones, with 70% to 90% of them counted one time only. The ten largest clonotypes hold approximately 5.4% of the sample. The sequenced sample consisted of blood. The origin of the receptors is a person between 18 and 70 years old in good health.

The V and J genes are TRBV6-5 and TRBJ1-3; the match to TRBD1 covers 7 bases. The V segment lost 4 bases and the J segment 0 bases; nucleotides outside the gene matches: 6. The CDR3 has 16 amino acids. CDR1 is MNHEY, CDR2 SVGAGI, per germline. In DNA form, the CDR3 reads TGTGCCAGCAGTTGGACAGGTCGGGGCTCTGGAAACACCATATATTTT. Protein sequence: CASSWTGRGSGNTIYF.

This clone has more than one count but fewer than ten. The rearrangement links TRBV5-1 to TRBJ2-1; no clear D. The germline V and J ends were trimmed by 0 bases and 0 bases, with 7 bases remaining between them. Per germline, CDR1 SGHRS and CDR2 YFSETQ. CDR3 length: 15 amino acids. CDR3 protein: CASSLGDSSYNEQFF. CDR3 DNA sequence: TGCGCCAGCAGCTTGGGGGATAGCTCCTACAATGAGCAGTTCTTC. The full variable domain, its missing parts supplied by reference TRBV5-1 and TRBJ2-1, is KAGVTQTPRYLIKTRGQQVTLSCSPISGHRSVSWYQQTPGQGLQFLFEYFSETQRNKGNFPGRFSGRQFSNSRSEMNVSTLELGDSALYLCASSLGDSSYNEQFFGPGTRLTVL.

For this clone: An end of the junction differs from the germline gene, which may be a read error. The V and J genes are TRBV13 and TRBJ2-7, with D possibly being TRBD1 (6 bases). The germline gives CDR1 PRHDT, CDR2 FYEKMQ (reference sequence). The CDR3 contains 12 residues. The CDR3 sequence: CASSSGRTEKRF. The CDR3 DNA reads TGTGCCAGCAGCTCGGGTCGGACAGAGAAGAGATTC.

The chain is built from TRBV4-3 and TRBJ2-3; D perhaps matches TRBD2 (6 bases). The CDR3 covers 15 residues. CDR1 and CDR2 (germline): LGHNA, YSLEER. The V end was cut by 4 bases, the J end by 6 bases, with 17 bases between. DNA of the CDR3: TGCGCCAGCAGCCCGTACTCAAATGGAGGGGATACGCAGTATTTT. Protein: CASSPYSNGGDTQYF.

The J gene is TRBJ1-2, the V gene TRBV2; the match to TRBD1 covers 11 bases. The germline V gene has CDR1 SNHLY and CDR2 FYNNEI. This CDR3 contains 14 residues. The junction had 3 bases not matched to a gene; V was cut back by 6 bases and J by 3 bases. The CDR3, as DNA: TGTGCCAGCAGGCCGGGACAGGGGGACTATGGCTACACCTTC. Its protein product is CASRPGQGDYGYTF. The full variable domain, rest sourced from reference TRBV2 and TRBJ1-2, is EPEVTQTPSHQVTQMGQEVILRCVPISNHLYFYWYRQILGQKVEFLVSFYNNEISEKSEIFDDQFSVERPDGSNFTLKIRSTKLEDSAMYFCASRPGQGDYGYTFGSGTRLTVV.

The rearrangement joins TRBV9 to TRBJ1-1; D unresolved. Per the germline V gene, CDR1 is SGDLS and CDR2 is YYNGEE. V dropped 3 bases and J dropped 3 bases, with 9 bases sitting between them. This CDR3 has 13 residues. The CDR3 region is CASSASLYTEAFF. DNA of the CDR3: TGTGCCAGCAGCGCCAGTCTATACACTGAAGCTTTCTTT.

This clone was seen a handful of times. The chain has TRBV19 and TRBJ1-5, with a tentative D call TRBD1 (6 bases). Germline assignment: CDR1 LNHDA and CDR2 SQIVND (reference sequence). V lost 10 bases to trimming and J lost 6 bases, with 22 bases between them. This CDR3 spans 15 amino acids. CDR3 sequence: CATLDSPGLGQPQHF. The CDR3 DNA sequence: TGTGCCACTCTGGACAGCCCGGGGCTTGGTCAGCCCCAGCATTTT. The full variable domain, its missing parts supplied by reference TRBV19 and TRBJ1-5, is DGGITQSPKYLFRKEGQNVTLSCEQNLNHDAMYWYRQDPGQGLRLIYYSQIVNDFQKGDIAEGYSVSREKKESFPLTVTSAQKNPTAFYLCATLDSPGLGQPQHFGDGTRLSIL.

The chain couples TRBV7-9 to TRBJ1-4, with a possible D match to TRBD1 (6 bases). This CDR3 spans 14 amino acids. Between the trimmed V and J ends, which lost 5 bases and 6 bases, there was a span of 13 bases. Per germline, CDR1 SEHNR and CDR2 FQNEAQ (reference sequence). The CDR3 DNA reads as TGTGCCAGCAGCGTAATAGAGGGGGATGAAAAACTGTTTTTT. This codes for CASSVIEGDEKLFF.

The gene calls are TRBV4-2 and TRBJ1-1, with D perhaps matching TRBD1 (6 bases). Trimming took off 5 bases at V and 7 bases at J, with 8 bases between the two ends. CDR1 is LGHNA and CDR2 is YNFKEQ in the germline V gene. The CDR3 has 11 amino acids. CDR3 sequence: CASSGQNEAFF. CDR3 sequence (DNA): TGTGCCAGCAGCGGACAGAATGAAGCTTTCTTT.

The chain employs TRBV2 and TRBJ2-1; D possibly corresponds to TRBD1 (5 bases). This CDR3 comprises 14 residues. The germline V gene encodes CDR1 SNHLY and CDR2 FYNNEI. V was pared by 2 bases and J by 6 bases, with 11 bases between. The CDR3 nucleotides are TGTGCCAGCAGTGAATCCTGGGGCCCCAATGAGCAGTTCTTC. This gives the protein CASSESWGPNEQFF.

The chain recombines TRBV19 with TRBJ2-6; D not certain. Germline values: CDR1 LNHDA, CDR2 SQIVND (reference sequence). Trimming took off 5 bases at V and 0 bases at J, with 8 bases between the two ends. CDR3 length equals 15 residues. The CDR3 spells CASSLRNSGANVLTF. The CDR3 nucleotides are TGTGCCAGTAGTTTGAGAAACTCTGGGGCCAACGTCCTGACTTTC.

The V gene is TRBV7-6, the J gene TRBJ2-3; tentative D call: TRBD2 (6 bases). This CDR3 region has 16 residues. V was cut by 1 base and J by 2 bases, with 13 bases left in between. Germline V gene lookup returns CDR1 SGHVS and CDR2 FNYEAQ. The CDR3 loop is CASSLVSAGLTDTQYF. The CDR3 DNA is TGTGCCAGCAGCTTAGTATCCGCGGGACTCACAGATACGCAGTATTTT. Combining the CDR3 with reference TRBV7-6 and TRBJ2-3 gives the whole variable domain GAGVSQSPRYKVTKRGQDVALRCDPISGHVSLYWYRQALGQGPEFLTYFNYEAQQDKSGLPNDRFSAERPEGSISTLTIQRTEQRDSAMYRCASSLVSAGLTDTQYFGPGTRLTVL.

The gene calls are TRBV5-6 and TRBJ1-1; D is possibly TRBD1 (5 bases). V gave up 0 bases and J gave up 4 bases, with 7 bases separating them. Germline V gene sequence: CDR1 SGHDT, CDR2 YYEEEE. CDR3 length equals 13 residues. DNA for the CDR3: TGTGCCAGCAGCTTGGAGGGACTCACTGAAGCTTTCTTT. Its protein is CASSLEGLTEAFF.

This chain joins TRBV10-2 and TRBJ1-1; D is uncertain. Germline V gives CDR1 WSHSY, CDR2 SAAADI. V was shortened by 3 bases and J by 4 bases, with 9 bases between the two germline ends. The CDR3 runs 13 residues. The CDR3 protein is CASSDARATEAFF. CDR3 DNA: TGCGCCAGCAGTGATGCCAGAGCCACTGAAGCTTTCTTT.

This chain links TRBV25-1 with TRBJ1-2; TRBD1 is a possible D gene (6 bases). This CDR3 spans 14 amino acids. Trimming pared 2 bases from V and 8 bases from J, leaving 15 bases between. Germline CDR1 MGHDK, CDR2 SYGVNS. The CDR3 DNA is TGTGCCAGCAGTGAACAGTCGGCAGGGGACGGCTACACCTTC. Translation: CASSEQSAGDGYTF.

This chain joins TRBV5-6 and TRBJ1-2; maybe TRBD1 (6 bases). V dropped 3 bases and J dropped 4 bases, with 13 bases sitting between them. CDR1 and CDR2 from the germline V gene are SGHDT and YYEEEE. The CDR3 has 14 amino acids. CDR3 residues: CASSSLTGSYGYTF. In DNA, the CDR3 is TGTGCCAGCAGCTCGCTAACAGGGAGCTATGGCTACACCTTC.

The chain joins TRBV6-1 to TRBJ1-2, with D unclear. The CDR3 is 14 residues long. The germline V gene has CDR1 MNHNS and CDR2 SASEGT. The V and J ends lost 1 base and 6 bases respectively, with 12 bases between them. As DNA, the CDR3 is TGTGCCAGCAGTGAAGATGGTCAGTTGAATGGCTACACCTTC. Its translation: CASSEDGQLNGYTF.

This chain links TRBV9 with TRBJ1-5; D is ambiguous. Trimming cost V 0 bases and J 3 bases, with 10 bases left between them. The CDR3 sequence is 15 residues long. Germline V gene data show CDR1 as SGDLS and CDR2 as YYNGEE. CDR3 sequence reads: CASSVDGSLNQPQHF. The CDR3 region has the DNA TGTGCCAGCAGCGTAGATGGCAGTCTCAATCAGCCCCAGCATTTT.

The chain employs TRBV19 and TRBJ2-4, with 7 bases aligning to TRBD1. The CDR3 runs 13 residues. CDR1 LNHDA and CDR2 SQIVND come from the germline V gene (reference sequence). Losses at the gene ends were 5 bases for V and 11 bases for J; bases not matched to a gene: 9. In DNA form, the CDR3 reads TGTGCCAGTAGTTCCTCGGACAGGTTCGTTCAGTACTTC. This codes for CASSSSDRFVQYF.

J is TRBJ1-2 and V is TRBV30, with a possible D match to TRBD1 (6 bases). CDR1 is GTSNPN and CDR2 is SVGIG in the germline V gene (reference sequence). There are 12 residues in the CDR3. The ends were cut back, 7 bases at V and 6 bases at J, with 15 bases in the middle. The CDR3 nucleotides read TGTGCCTCCTTACAGGGTTCCCATGGCTACACCTTC. This sequence encodes CASLQGSHGYTF.

The CDR3 sequence is CASRFEELEGYTF. The CDR3 bases are TGTGCAAGTCGCTTTGAGGAACTGGAAGGCTACACCTTC. The rearrangement links TRBV12-2 to TRBJ1-2. TRBV12-2 is shown as a pseudogene. The CDR3 loop spans 13 amino acids.

The gene calls are TRBV5-1 and TRBJ2-1; 7 bases are a match to TRBD1. Per the germline V gene, CDR1 is SGHRS and CDR2 is YFSETQ. The CDR3 contains 15 residues. The V and J ends lost 0 bases and 4 bases, in that order; junction bases with no gene match: 4. The CDR3 DNA is TGCGCCAGCAGCTTGGCAGGACAGGATTACAATGAGCAGTTCTTC. This gives the protein CASSLAGQDYNEQFF.

The chain combines TRBV4-1 with TRBJ1-2; D perhaps matches TRBD1 (6 bases). This CDR3 has 16 amino acids. V lost 4 bases, J lost 4 bases, and 19 bases lay in between. Looked up from germline, CDR1 is MGHRA and CDR2 is YSYEKL. The CDR3 is CASSPLPGGQTYGYTF. The CDR3 DNA follows: TGCGCCAGCAGCCCGCTGCCAGGTGGACAGACCTATGGCTACACCTTC.

This chain's CDR3 is CASNPGTSGYEQYF. The CDR3 bases are TGCGCCAGCAACCCAGGGACATCCGGTTACGAGCAGTACTTC. The gene calls are TRBV5-1 and TRBJ2-7, with D maybe TRBD1 (6 bases). CDR3 length: 14 residues. Trimming pared 6 bases from V and 4 bases from J, leaving 17 bases between. Germline V CDR1 and CDR2: SGHRS, YFSETQ.

The chain's CDR3 is CASSLTGNYGYTF. CDR3 nucleotide sequence: TGTGCCAGTAGCCTGACAGGGAACTATGGCTACACCTTC. This sequence joins TRBV19 and TRBJ1-2; 7 nucleotides match TRBD1. V dropped 6 bases and J dropped 2; count of bases not matched to a gene: 3. The CDR3 length is 13 residues. Looked up from germline, CDR1 is LNHDA and CDR2 is SQIVND (reference sequence).

A few counts support this clone. The chain recombines TRBV2 with TRBJ1-6; TRBD1 aligns across 7 bases. The trim removed 6 bases at V and 7 bases at J, leaving 12 bases unmatched. From germline, CDR1 is SNHLY and CDR2 FYNNEI. CDR3 length: 16 residues. Written as DNA, the CDR3 is TGTGCCAGCAGCAGCCCGACGACAGGGTGGAATTCACCCCTCCACTTT. It specifies CASSSPTTGWNSPLHF.

This chain uses TRBV7-3 with TRBJ2-5; D gene unclear. CDR1 and CDR2 from the germline V gene are SGHTA and FQGTGA. V was clipped by 5 bases and J by 5 bases, with 12 bases between them. The CDR3 extends over 13 amino acids. CDR3 loop: CASSLDVLETQYF. The CDR3 DNA reads TGTGCCAGCAGCCTGGATGTGCTGGAGACCCAGTACTTC.

CDR3 residues: CASSSLRFSYNEQFF. The CDR3 DNA sequence: TGTGCCAGCAGCTCCCTGAGGTTCTCCTACAATGAGCAGTTCTTC. This sequence joins TRBV5-6 and TRBJ2-1; D uncertain. Trimming removed 3 bases at V and 0 bases at J, with 10 bases between. Germline V gene data show CDR1 as SGHDT and CDR2 as YYEEEE. This CDR3 has 15 amino acids.

The gene calls are TRBV5-4 and TRBJ1-2; TRBD1 aligns across 12 bases. V dropped 4 bases and J dropped 7; count of bases not matched to a gene: 8. Germline loops: CDR1 SGHNT, CDR2 YYREEE (reference sequence). The length of the CDR3 is 15 residues. Written as DNA, the CDR3 is TGTGCCAGCAGCCCAACTAGGGACAGGGGGCGTGGCTACACCTTC. Its translation: CASSPTRDRGRGYTF.

The V and J genes are TRBV12-5 and TRBJ2-7; either TRBD1 or TRBD2 may supply D (5 bases each). Germline values: CDR1 LGHNT, CDR2 FRNRAP. Trimming removed 6 bases at V and 0 bases at J, with 15 bases between. The CDR3 totals 15 residues. The CDR3 DNA reads TGTGCTAGTGGGGTTGGGGCAGGGAGCTCCTACGAGCAGTACTTC. This sequence encodes CASGVGAGSSYEQYF.

V is TRBV29-1 and J is TRBJ2-4; weak D call: TRBD2 (5 bases). V lost 6 bases and J lost 0, with 9 bases in between. The CDR3 runs 13 residues. Germline CDR1 reads SQVTM; CDR2 reads ANQGSEA. The CDR3 here is CSVAAGAKNIQYF. The CDR3 coding sequence is TGCAGCGTCGCGGCGGGAGCCAAAAACATTCAGTACTTC. The full variable domain, with the rest looked up from reference TRBV29-1 and TRBJ2-4, is SAVISQKPSRDICQRGTSLTIQCQVDSQVTMMFWYRQQPGQSLTLIATANQGSEATYESGFVIDKFPISRPNLTFSTLTVSNMSPEDSSIYLCSVAAGAKNIQYFGAGTRLSVL.

The chain carries TRBV28 and TRBJ2-7; 7 positions agree with TRBD1. Trimming at V came to 5 bases and at J to 6 bases, leaving 13 bases not matched to a gene. Germline CDR1 reads MDHEN; CDR2 reads SYDVKM. The CDR3 is made up of 15 amino acids. CDR3 DNA: TGTGCCAGCAGTCCCATCGGCACGACAGGGCGCGAGCAGTACTTC. This sequence encodes CASSPIGTTGREQYF.